The present T cell receptor beta chain was sequenced within a study of T cell repertoires in cytomegalovirus infection. Study background: Public TCR beta signatures marked donors with CMV infection and the matching HLA.

The germline gives CDR1 LNHNV, CDR2 YYDKDF (reference sequence). This CDR3 region has 15 residues. J was trimmed by 2 bases and V by 0 bases; bases with no gene match: 3. TCRdb re-derived calls from the reads in MiXCR, one entry per CDR3 protein. The repertoire includes about 740,000 distinct CDR3 sequences, 35% to 45% of them detected once, and 2.8% sits in the top ten. The gene calls are TRBV15 and TRBJ2-5, with TRBD2 identical over 7 bases. The TCR comes from a human donor in good health (CMV status not recorded). Some clones in this sample may be carry-over from other donors' samples. The sample taken for sequencing was PBMCs. In nucleotides, the CDR3 is TGTGCCACCAGCAGAGAGCGGGGGTTTCAAGAGACCCAGTACTTC. It is translated as CATSRERGFQETQYF. The full variable domain, completed using reference TRBV15 and TRBJ2-5, is DAMVIQNPRYQVTQFGKPVTLSCSQTLNHNVMYWYQQKSSQAPKLLFHYYDKDFNNEADTPDNFQSRRPNTSFCFLDIRSPGLGDTAMYLCATSRERGFQETQYFGPGTRLLVL.